This T cell receptor beta chain was retrieved from a study of early T cells in non-severe SARS-CoV-2 infection. TCRdb reprocessed the 5' RACE reads with MiXCR, giving one entry per CDR3 protein. Of tens of thousands of distinct CDR3 sequences in the sample, around 4.3% were seen once. This CDR3 is built from 13 residues. The germline V gene encodes CDR1 DFQATT and CDR2 SNEGSKA (reference sequence). Trimming cost V 0 bases and J 6 bases, with 12 bases left between them. This clonotype was counted at least ten times. The rearrangement joins TRBV20-1 to TRBJ2-7; perhaps TRBD1 as D (5 bases). The source of this sequence is an adult who was a healthcare worker with PCR-confirmed SARS-CoV-2 infection or an uninfected control (not recorded which). The sample taken for sequencing was whole blood. The CDR3 sequence is CSARDAGSVEQYF. Written as DNA, the CDR3 is TGCAGTGCTAGAGACGCAGGGTCGGTCGAGCAGTACTTC.